Each of the 25 T cell receptor beta chains below was sequenced from the same sample in a study of PD-1 blockade in classical Hodgkin lymphoma (dated by TCRdb to 2020 to 2021). The time point tag for this specimen amounts to: cycle 1 day 1 (C1D1), immediately before nivolumab initiation. Every trial patient had relapsed following autologous stem cell transplantation, and prior brentuximab vedotin exposure was what differed among cohorts A, B and C. The library was generated by the immunoSEQ multiplex PCR assay. TCRdb provides this immuneACCESS table in a form limited to in-frame rearrangements. Some clones are lacking; in checked studies, under half of them reflect an unresolved V gene, and why the rest are absent is not known. The sample profile shows roughly 8,000 clones; about 86% of them were found once. The ten largest clonotypes hold 11% to 15% of the sample. The source material was peripheral blood mononuclear cells (PBMCs), sampled at baseline. The receptors were gathered from a human donor with classical Hodgkin lymphoma.

The rearrangement uses TRBV6-4 and TRBJ2-2, with D unclear. This CDR3 region has 14 residues. Trimming left V 5 bases short and J 0 bases short, with 7 bases between. CDR1 is MRHNA, CDR2 SNTAGT, per germline. DNA of the CDR3: TGTGCCAGCAGTTGGGCCTCGAACACCGGGGAGCTGTTTTTT. It is translated as CASSWASNTGELFF.

In regard to this clone: Other DNA sequences in the sample encode the same CDR3. The chain uses TRBV6-5 and TRBJ1-4; TRBD1 aligns across 7 bases. The CDR3 runs 15 residues. Germline assignment: CDR1 MNHEY and CDR2 SVGAGI. V shed 1 base and J 8 bases; nucleotides not matched to a gene: 7. CDR3 sequence: CASSYFPGQWEKLFF. The CDR3 DNA reads as TGTGCCAGCAGTTACTTTCCGGGACAGTGGGAAAAACTGTTTTTT.

This clone was seen a handful of times. The chain couples TRBV29-1 to TRBJ2-7, with D perhaps matching TRBD1 or TRBD2 (5 bases each). The CDR3 consists of 15 residues. The germline V gene encodes CDR1 SQVTM and CDR2 ANQGSEA. The V and J ends lost 1 base and 3 bases respectively, with 16 bases between them. In DNA, the CDR3 is TGCAGCGTTGAAGTTCATGGGACGGGGTACTACGAGCAGTACTTC. It encodes CSVEVHGTGYYEQYF.

The chain uses TRBV27 and TRBJ2-7; no definite D call. The germline V gene encodes CDR1 MNHEY and CDR2 SMNVEV (reference sequence). There are 15 residues in the CDR3. Trimming cost V 6 bases and J 3 bases, with 18 bases left between them. The CDR3 nucleotides read TGTGCCAGCAGAAGGGCCAGGAACGTTGGCTACGAGCAGTACTTC. Protein product: CASRRARNVGYEQYF.

The rearrangement uses TRBV9 and TRBJ2-7; D remains ambiguous. The CDR3 sequence is 14 residues long. Germline loops: CDR1 SGDLS, CDR2 YYNGEE. Trimming removed 4 bases at V and 3 bases at J, with 14 bases between. Here the CDR3 reads CASSPSTGNYEQYF. The CDR3 DNA reads TGTGCCAGCAGCCCGTCGACTGGAAACTACGAGCAGTACTTC.

The chain joins TRBV11-3 to TRBJ2-1, with D perhaps TRBD2 (5 bases). Trimming shortened V by 5 bases and J by 5 bases, and 10 bases separated the two germline ends. The CDR3 length is 13 residues. CDR1 and CDR2 (germline): SGHNT, YENEEA. CDR3 sequence reads: CASSGRANNEQFF. In nucleotides, the CDR3 is TGTGCCAGCAGCGGGAGAGCGAACAATGAGCAGTTCTTC.

There are a few counts of this clone. The V gene is TRBV7-3, the J gene TRBJ1-2; TRBD1 matches at 7 bases. The CDR3 is 15 amino acids. V dropped 6 bases and J dropped 6; count of bases not matched to a gene: 13. Germline V CDR1 and CDR2: SGHTA, FQGTGA. Here the CDR3 reads CASSSRTGEGNGYTF. CDR3 coding DNA: TGTGCCAGCAGTTCCCGGACAGGTGAAGGAAATGGCTACACCTTC.

The V and J genes are TRBV11-2 and TRBJ2-1, with D uncertain. The ends were cut back, 5 bases at V and 0 bases at J, with 14 bases in the middle. The CDR3 is made up of 16 amino acids. Looked up from germline, CDR1 is SGHAT and CDR2 is FQNNGV. The DNA for the CDR3 is TGTGCCAGCAGCCACCAACTCCTAAGCTCCTACAATGAGCAGTTCTTC. This encodes CASSHQLLSSYNEQFF.

The table lists this clone with a few counts. This chain connects TRBV23-1 to TRBJ2-6; D call uncertain. TRBV23-1 has ORF status, its function being uncertain. V was pared by 1 base and J by 0 bases, with 7 bases between. The CDR3 runs 16 residues. The CDR3 nucleotides are TGCGCCAGCAGTCAATTCTTATCCTCTGGGGCCAACGTCCTGACTTTC. Protein: CASSQFLSSGANVLTF.

The chain joins TRBV5-1 to TRBJ2-5, with TRBD1 as a possible D gene (5 bases). This CDR3 spans 15 amino acids. In germline, CDR1 is SGHRS, CDR2 YFSETQ. V was clipped by 0 bases and J by 5 bases, with 14 bases between them. As DNA, the CDR3 is TGCGCCAGCAGCTTGGCTGCAGGGCTGGTGGAGACCCAGTACTTC. It specifies CASSLAAGLVETQYF.

This chain links TRBV7-3 with TRBJ2-5, with D maybe TRBD2 (5 bases). The germline V gene encodes CDR1 SGHTA and CDR2 FQGTGA. The CDR3 is made up of 13 amino acids. The V and J ends lost 3 bases and 5 bases respectively, with 10 bases between them. CDR3 DNA: TGTGCCAGCAGCTTCGGGGTGGGGGAGACCCAGTACTTC. It translates to CASSFGVGETQYF.

The chain has TRBV7-8 and TRBJ2-3; perhaps TRBD2 as D (6 bases). Germline assignment: CDR1 SGHVS and CDR2 FQNEAQ. The CDR3 runs to 15 residues. Trimming removed 3 bases from V and 2 bases from J, with 12 bases in between. CDR3 in DNA: TGTGCCAGCAGCTTGTTTGGAGGGCTCACAGATACGCAGTATTTT. Translating gives CASSLFGGLTDTQYF.

The chain uses TRBV18 and TRBJ2-5; no clear D. V dropped 6 bases and J dropped 7 bases, with 15 bases sitting between them. There are 13 residues in the CDR3. Looked up from germline, CDR1 is KGHSH and CDR2 is LQKENI. The CDR3 bases are TGTGCCAGCTCGGACGGAGTTCTGGGGACCCAGTACTTC. Protein sequence: CASSDGVLGTQYF.

J is TRBJ2-1 and V is TRBV28, with 7 bases aligning to TRBD2. The CDR3 spans 13 residues. The junction had 5 bases not matched to a gene; V was cut back by 2 bases and J by 10 bases. Germline V lookup: CDR1 MDHEN, CDR2 SYDVKM. CDR3 residues: CASSLPGTNEQFF. CDR3 coding DNA: TGTGCCAGCAGTTTACCTGGGACTAACGAGCAGTTCTTC.

The chain has TRBV28 and TRBJ1-4; TRBD1 might be the D (6 bases). From germline, CDR1 is MDHEN and CDR2 SYDVKM. The CDR3 is made up of 12 amino acids. V shed 3 bases and J shed 11 bases, with 10 bases lying between them. The CDR3 spells CASSFVGGKLFF. CDR3 DNA: TGTGCCAGCAGTTTTGTTGGGGGCAAACTGTTTTTT.

The CDR3 sequence is CSVDAGNTEAFF. The CDR3, as DNA: TGCAGCGTTGATGCGGGTAACACTGAAGCTTTCTTT. This chain connects TRBV29-1 to TRBJ1-1; D not resolved. Trimming cost V 3 bases and J 2 bases, with 7 bases left between them. This CDR3 region has 12 residues. Per germline, CDR1 SQVTM and CDR2 ANQGSEA.

The J gene is TRBJ2-1, the V gene TRBV7-6; 9 nucleotides line up with TRBD2. CDR3 length: 16 amino acids. Germline CDR1 reads SGHVS; CDR2 reads FNYEAQ. J was trimmed by 0 bases and V by 4 bases; bases with no gene match: 4. The CDR3 spells CASSSRGGDSYNEQFF. The CDR3 region has the DNA TGTGCCAGCAGCTCACGCGGGGGGGACTCCTACAATGAGCAGTTCTTC.

The V gene is TRBV5-1, the J gene TRBJ2-3, with D perhaps matching TRBD2 (6 bases). Germline CDR1 and CDR2: SGHRS and YFSETQ. The CDR3 consists of 17 residues. Trimming took off 0 bases at V and 4 bases at J, with 18 bases between the two ends. In nucleotides, the CDR3 is TGCGCCAGCAGCTTGGCTGCGGGAATACAGACCTCAGATACGCAGTATTTT. It is translated as CASSLAAGIQTSDTQYF.

The chain carries TRBV5-6 and TRBJ2-1; weak D call: TRBD1 (5 bases). V dropped 0 bases and J dropped 8 bases, with 15 bases sitting between them. The germline gives CDR1 SGHDT, CDR2 YYEEEE. CDR3 length: 15 amino acids. The CDR3 nucleotides are TGTGCCAGCAGCTTGGGCCCCCCAGGGCGCGATGAGCAGTTCTTC. Translation gives CASSLGPPGRDEQFF.

The chain employs TRBV5-8 and TRBJ2-2, with D perhaps being TRBD1 or TRBD2 (5 bases each). The germline V gene has CDR1 SGHTS and CDR2 YDEGEE. The CDR3 is 15 amino acids. Trimming pared 2 bases from V and 7 bases from J, leaving 15 bases between. The CDR3 region has the DNA TGTGCCAGCAGCTTCCGGGACCTCCTAAGCGGGGAGCTGTTTTTT. Translation: CASSFRDLLSGELFF.

The rearrangement uses TRBV5-1 and TRBJ1-1, with unresolved D. The germline V gene encodes CDR1 SGHRS and CDR2 YFSETQ. V was shortened by 5 bases and J by 5 bases, with 19 bases between the two germline ends. The CDR3 has 15 amino acids. The CDR3 bases are TGCGCCAGCAGACCCGCGGACCGGGAGAGGACTGAAGCTTTCTTT. Translated: CASRPADRERTEAFF.

The chain uses TRBV5-5 and TRBJ1-2; 10 positions agree with TRBD1. Germline V gene lookup returns CDR1 SGHKS and CDR2 YYEKEE (reference sequence). The CDR3 loop spans 14 amino acids. J lost 7 bases, V lost 1 base, and 4 bases had no gene match. CDR3 DNA: TGTGCCAGCAGCTTGCCCCGGGACAGGGGTGGCTACACCTTC. It translates to CASSLPRDRGGYTF.

The genes are TRBV19 and TRBJ2-7; TRBD1 matches 11 bases. Trimming cost V 6 bases and J 2 bases; bases outside gene matches: 18. The CDR3 extends over 19 amino acids. CDR1 LNHDA and CDR2 SQIVND come from the germline V gene (reference sequence). CDR3 region: CASRDRLDRGRDYPYEQYF. CDR3 DNA sequence: TGTGCCAGTAGGGACCGACTGGACAGGGGGCGGGACTATCCCTACGAGCAGTACTTC.

The chain recombines TRBV21-1 with TRBJ2-1; the D segment call TRBD1 is taken from the table without a DNA check. TRBV21-1 has pseudogene status. The CDR3 runs to 11 residues. The CDR3 DNA reads as TGTGCCATCGAGGGGGACAATGAGCAGTTCTTC. This gives the protein CAIEGDNEQFF.

J is TRBJ2-7 and V is TRBV28; TRBD2 matches at 8 bases. From germline, CDR1 is MDHEN and CDR2 SYDVKM. Germline trimming cut 5 bases from V and 1 base from J; bases unmatched to any gene: 4. The CDR3 runs 14 residues. CDR3 coding DNA: TGTGCCAGCAGTACGGGGGGGGATTCCTACGAGCAGTACTTC. Its translation: CASSTGGDSYEQYF.